Below, 32 T cell receptor beta chains from the same sample are listed, as sequenced in a study of Ad26.COV2.S vaccination and SARS-CoV-2 variants. TCRdb keeps only in-frame clones here, not all; method: immunoSEQ multiplex PCR. The sample holds about 400,000 clones, about nine tenths seen once. Treatment indicated: some 20 received Ad26.COV2.S at low or high dose, single or two shots; several received placebo; per-sample allocation not given. Specimen acquisition occurred on day 63 following the initial vaccine or placebo injection. The sequencing here drew on peripheral blood, taken in a trial of Ad26.COV2.S vaccine versus placebo. Source of these receptors: a person aged 18 to 65 who received the Ad26.COV2.S COVID-19 vaccine or a placebo.

J is TRBJ1-4 and V is TRBV20-1; D remains ambiguous. Trimming left V 3 bases short and J 4 bases short, with 21 bases between. CDR1 and CDR2 (germline): DFQATT, SNEGSKA (reference sequence). The CDR3 totals 17 residues. CDR3 bases: TGCAGTGCTAGTGATACATTGGCCAACGCCCTTAATGAAAAACTGTTTTTT. Its protein product is CSASDTLANALNEKLFF.

The V and J genes are TRBV7-2 and TRBJ1-2, with unresolved D. Germline CDR1 SGHTA, CDR2 FQGNSA. CDR3 length: 13 residues. With 7 bases removed from V and 2 bases from J, the gap between germline ends came to 11 bases. The CDR3, as DNA: TGTGCCAGCACGAGACCGGGGAACTATGGCTACACCTTC. Translated: CASTRPGNYGYTF.

This chain joins TRBV9 and TRBJ2-3, with TRBD2 identical over 10 bases. This CDR3 comprises 16 residues. The germline CDR1 and CDR2 sequences are SGDLS and YYNGEE. V dropped 2 bases and J dropped 1; count of bases not matched to a gene: 4. CDR3 bases: TGTGCCAGCAGCGTGACCGGGACTAGCGGCACAGATACGCAGTATTTT. This codes for CASSVTGTSGTDTQYF.

This clone was seen just once. The rearrangement joins TRBV2 to TRBJ2-7; D is unclear. Trimming cost V 3 bases and J 0 bases, with 6 bases left between them. The V gene's germline CDR1 is SNHLY and CDR2 FYNNEI. There are 13 residues in the CDR3. DNA of the CDR3: TGTGCCAGCAGTGATCCGTACTCCTACGAGCAGTACTTC. It translates to CASSDPYSYEQYF. The entire variable domain, with the rest obtained from reference TRBV2 and TRBJ2-7, is as follows: EPEVTQTPSHQVTQMGQEVILRCVPISNHLYFYWYRQILGQKVEFLVSFYNNEISEKSEIFDDQFSVERPDGSNFTLKIRSTKLEDSAMYFCASSDPYSYEQYFGPGTRLTVT.

J is TRBJ1-5 and V is TRBV19, with D possibly being TRBD1 (5 bases). V lost 6 bases and J 3 bases, leaving 15 bases between the germline ends. This CDR3 is built from 15 residues. The germline V gene has CDR1 LNHDA and CDR2 SQIVND (reference sequence). CDR3 residues: CASRPTGSLNQPQHF. The CDR3 DNA sequence: TGTGCCAGTAGACCTACAGGATCGCTCAATCAGCCCCAGCATTTT.

The rearrangement uses TRBV19 and TRBJ2-3, with 9 bases lining up with TRBD2. The germline V gene encodes CDR1 LNHDA and CDR2 SQIVND (reference sequence). V shed 5 bases, J shed 0 bases, and the junction held 3 bases outside the gene matches. The CDR3 has 15 residues. In DNA, the CDR3 is TGTGCCAGTAGTCGGCTAGCGGGGAGCACAGATACGCAGTATTTT. Translating gives CASSRLAGSTDTQYF.

Here the CDR3 reads CASSLGTGSEQYF. Written as DNA, the CDR3 is TGTGCCAGCAGCTTGGGGACAGGGTCAGAGCAGTACTTC. The V call is TRBV5-4, the J call TRBJ2-7; 8 positions agree with TRBD1. This CDR3 has 13 amino acids. V was clipped by 0 bases and J by 7 bases; unmatched bases: 3. Germline CDR1 SGHNT, CDR2 YYREEE (reference sequence). The full variable domain, with the rest looked up from reference TRBV5-4 and TRBJ2-7, is ETGVTQSPTHLIKTRGQQVTLRCSSQSGHNTVSWYQQALGQGPQFIFQYYREEENGRGNFPPRFSGLQFPNYSSELNVNALELDDSALYLCASSLGTGSEQYFGPGTRLTVT.

CDR3 bases: TGTGCCAGCAGTGCTAGCGGGGGGGCCGCTGAGCAGTTCTTC. Amino acids: CASSASGGAAEQFF. The genes are TRBV2 and TRBJ2-1; 12 bases map to TRBD2. The CDR3 is 14 residues long. Germline CDR1 SNHLY, CDR2 FYNNEI. The ends lost 4 bases at V and 9 bases at J; junction bases unmatched: 4. Variable domain in full (rest from reference TRBV2 and TRBJ2-1): EPEVTQTPSHQVTQMGQEVILRCVPISNHLYFYWYRQILGQKVEFLVSFYNNEISEKSEIFDDQFSVERPDGSNFTLKIRSTKLEDSAMYFCASSASGGAAEQFFGPGTRLTVL.

This rearrangement joins TRBV28 to TRBJ1-5; D may be TRBD1 (5 bases). Trimming pared 1 base from V and 0 bases from J, leaving 10 bases between. Germline CDR1 MDHEN, CDR2 SYDVKM. CDR3 length: 16 amino acids. CDR3 DNA: TGTGCCAGCAGTTTATCACAGGTGTATAGCAATCAGCCCCAGCATTTT. This sequence encodes CASSLSQVYSNQPQHF.

The chain employs TRBV4-1 and TRBJ1-1, with 8 bases identical to TRBD1. In germline, CDR1 is MGHRA, CDR2 YSYEKL. The CDR3 contains 15 residues. Germline trimming cut 4 bases from V and 6 bases from J; bases unmatched to any gene: 10. The CDR3 here is CASSPGQGPLAEAFF. The CDR3 coding sequence is TGCGCCAGCAGCCCAGGACAGGGACCCCTCGCTGAAGCTTTCTTT.

For the CDR3, the DNA is TGTGCCAGCAGACTGGGGAGCCAGGTGTTGGAGTACTTC. Translated, it gives CASRLGSQVLEYF. The genes are TRBV12-3 or TRBV12-4 and TRBJ2-7; tentatively, D is TRBD2 (5 bases). CDR3 length: 13 amino acids. The V end was cut by 6 bases, the J end by 11 bases, with 20 bases between.

The J gene is TRBJ1-3, the V gene TRBV7-8; D is ambiguous. CDR1 and CDR2 from the germline V gene are SGHVS and FQNEAQ. The length of the CDR3 is 13 residues. Trimming took off 0 bases at V and 4 bases at J, with 4 bases between the two ends. CDR3 in amino acids: CASSLAAGNTIYF. The CDR3 DNA follows: TGTGCCAGCAGCTTAGCGGCAGGAAACACCATATATTTT.

The rearrangement links TRBV20-1 to TRBJ1-3; D is ambiguous. The CDR3 covers 11 residues. V was pared by 5 bases and J by 4 bases, with 6 bases between. The germline V gene has CDR1 DFQATT and CDR2 SNEGSKA (reference sequence). CDR3 in amino acids: CSAGWGNTIYF. The DNA of the CDR3 is TGCAGTGCTGGATGGGGAAACACCATATATTTT.

This clone was detected once. The V call is TRBV9, the J call TRBJ2-2; 7 nucleotides agree with TRBD2. CDR1 and CDR2 from the germline V gene are SGDLS and YYNGEE. V gave up 3 bases and J gave up 7 bases; unmatched junction bases: 9. The CDR3 contains 15 residues. The CDR3 nucleotides read TGTGCCAGCAGCGGCCGGGGGGAATCGGGCGGGGAGCTGTTTTTT. It is translated as CASSGRGESGGELFF. The complete variable domain, with remaining parts taken from reference TRBV9 and TRBJ2-2, reads DSGVTQTPKHLITATGQRVTLRCSPRSGDLSVYWYQQSLDQGLQFLIQYYNGEERAKGNILERFSAQQFPDLHSELNLSSLELGDSALYFCASSGRGESGGELFFGEGSRLTVL.

V is TRBV6-6 and J is TRBJ2-5; 11 positions agree with TRBD2. The CDR3 spans 16 residues. The J segment lost 2 bases and the V segment lost 4 bases, leaving 6 bases of the junction unmatched. Germline V gives CDR1 MNHNY, CDR2 SVGAGI (reference sequence). The CDR3 loop is CASSSALAGEQETQYF. CDR3 in DNA: TGTGCCAGCAGTTCGGCACTAGCGGGGGAACAAGAGACCCAGTACTTC.

This rearrangement joins TRBV4-1 to TRBJ2-5; 7 nucleotides agree with TRBD2. CDR3 length equals 15 residues. The germline CDR1 and CDR2 sequences are MGHRA and YSYEKL. Germline trimming cut 3 bases from V and 1 base from J; bases unmatched to any gene: 5. CDR3: CASSHNWGGQETQYF. For the CDR3, the DNA is TGCGCCAGCAGCCACAACTGGGGGGGCCAAGAGACCCAGTACTTC.

This rearrangement joins TRBV2 to TRBJ1-6; 8 bases line up with TRBD1. The CDR3 length is 14 residues. Germline assignment: CDR1 SNHLY and CDR2 FYNNEI. V lost 4 bases, J lost 10 bases, and 6 bases stayed unmatched. The CDR3 nucleotides read TGTGCCAGCAGTGGGCAGGGGGCTCGGTCACCCCTCCACTTT. Protein product: CASSGQGARSPLHF.

This chain links TRBV9 with TRBJ2-3, with D possibly matching TRBD2 (5 bases). The CDR3 has 16 amino acids. Germline V CDR1 and CDR2: SGDLS, YYNGEE. V was pared by 4 bases and J by 1 base, with 16 bases between. In DNA, the CDR3 is TGTGCCAGCAGCCCTGGGCTAGCCGCTCGCACAGATACGCAGTATTTT. Amino acid sequence: CASSPGLAARTDTQYF.

This chain links TRBV6-5 with TRBJ1-1; D call uncertain. V gave up 6 bases and J gave up 1 base, with 9 bases separating them. The CDR3 spans 13 residues. The germline V gene encodes CDR1 MNHEY and CDR2 SVGAGI. The CDR3 coding sequence is TGTGCCAGCAGCGCTTGGGAGAACACTGAAGCTTTCTTT. It translates to CASSAWENTEAFF.

This clone appeared a single time. This rearrangement joins TRBV7-2 to TRBJ2-6; possibly TRBD1 for D (5 bases). The ends were cut back, 0 bases at V and 0 bases at J, with 9 bases in the middle. Germline CDR1 SGHTA, CDR2 FQGNSA. This CDR3 has 17 amino acids. The CDR3 loop reads CASSLAARGSGANVLTF. DNA of the CDR3: TGTGCCAGCAGCTTAGCAGCTAGGGGCTCTGGGGCCAACGTCCTGACTTTC.

The rearrangement links TRBV23-1 to TRBJ2-7, with 7 bases that match TRBD1. TRBV23-1 falls under the ORF class, with uncertain function. Trimming removed 1 base from V and 3 bases from J; junction bases left unmatched: 9. This CDR3 contains 16 residues. CDR3 region: CASSQFRGTELYEQYF. CDR3 DNA sequence: TGCGCCAGCAGTCAATTCAGAGGGACAGAGCTCTACGAGCAGTACTTC.

The chain links TRBV18 to TRBJ1-1; TRBD1 is a possible D gene (5 bases). The CDR3 is made up of 14 amino acids. Between the trimmed V and J ends, which lost 2 bases and 2 bases, there was a span of 9 bases. CDR1 is KGHSH, CDR2 LQKENI, per germline. The CDR3 loop reads CASSPIQGNTEAFF. CDR3 coding DNA: TGTGCCAGCTCACCAATCCAGGGTAACACTGAAGCTTTCTTT.

The chain has TRBV5-1 and TRBJ1-2; 9 positions agree with TRBD1. Per germline, CDR1 SGHRS and CDR2 YFSETQ. After removal of 4 bases from V and 7 bases from J, the junction contained 5 bases not matched to a gene. The CDR3 is 13 amino acids. The CDR3: CASSAGQGGGYTF. The DNA for the CDR3 is TGCGCCAGCAGCGCGGGACAGGGTGGTGGCTACACCTTC.

This chain connects TRBV19 to TRBJ1-1; D is uncertain. Deletions cut 8 bases from V and 4 bases from J, with 14 bases between. CDR3 length equals 13 residues. In germline, CDR1 is LNHDA, CDR2 SQIVND (reference sequence). The CDR3 protein is CASVLTTGTEAFF. CDR3 coding DNA: TGTGCCAGTGTCCTGACGACGGGCACTGAAGCTTTCTTT.

CDR3 residues: CASSLSTSGGASPETQYF. CDR3 in DNA: TGTGCCAGCAGCTTATCGACTAGCGGGGGGGCCAGTCCGGAGACCCAGTACTTC. The genes are TRBV7-2 and TRBJ2-5, with 14 bases matching TRBD2. CDR3 length: 18 amino acids. The V and J ends lost 2 bases and 5 bases, in that order; junction bases with no gene match: 10. Germline CDR1 is SGHTA and CDR2 is FQGNSA.

This clone was picked up one time. The chain is built from TRBV6-5 and TRBJ1-2, with D maybe TRBD1 (5 bases). This CDR3 region has 14 residues. V lost 7 bases, J lost 2 bases, and 14 bases lay in between. Germline CDR1 MNHEY, CDR2 SVGAGI. Here the CDR3 DNA reads TGTGCCAGCACCCTCGTTGGGGGAAACTATGGCTACACCTTC. This sequence encodes CASTLVGGNYGYTF.

About this clone: Other nucleotide sequences from this sample produce the same CDR3. V usage is TRBV5-1 and J usage is TRBJ2-1; D call uncertain. Trimming shortened V by 0 bases and J by 5 bases, and 12 bases separated the two germline ends. Germline CDR1 SGHRS, CDR2 YFSETQ. The CDR3 runs to 15 residues. CDR3 amino acids: CASSLAAPPDNEQFF. The CDR3 coding sequence is TGCGCCAGCAGCTTGGCAGCCCCCCCAGACAATGAGCAGTTCTTC.

The V call is TRBV10-3, the J call TRBJ2-1; the D gene is possibly TRBD2 (6 bases). Germline CDR1 is ENHRY and CDR2 is SYGVKD. The V end was cut by 7 bases, the J end by 9 bases, with 19 bases between. The CDR3 is made up of 14 amino acids. CDR3 coding DNA: TGTGCCATCACTAGCTCAGGGAGGAAGGGTGAGCAGTTCTTC. Translating gives CAITSSGRKGEQFF.

This rearrangement joins TRBV6-5 to TRBJ2-3; no clear D gene. Between the trimmed V and J ends, which lost 6 bases and 6 bases, there was a span of 13 bases. CDR1 and CDR2 (germline): MNHEY, SVGAGI. The CDR3 has 13 residues. CDR3 DNA sequence: TGTGCCAGCAGCCCCGGTCGTGCGGATACGCAGTATTTT. Protein: CASSPGRADTQYF.

There are a few counts of this clone. The V and J genes are TRBV7-2 and TRBJ2-1; 7 nucleotides match TRBD2. V was clipped by 1 base and J by 8 bases; unmatched bases: 2. Per the germline V gene, CDR1 is SGHTA and CDR2 is FQGNSA. The CDR3 runs to 13 residues. The CDR3 spells CASSLELAYEQFF. CDR3 sequence (DNA): TGTGCCAGCAGCTTAGAACTAGCGTATGAGCAGTTCTTC.

Only one count was recorded for this clone. CDR3 bases: TGTGCCAGCAGTTACTCGAGGGTAGAGGAGACCCAGTACTTC. This gives the protein CASSYSRVEETQYF. This chain connects TRBV6-6 to TRBJ2-5; D is perhaps TRBD2 (5 bases). CDR3 length: 14 residues. Trimming cost V 0 bases and J 5 bases, with 10 bases left between them. Germline assignment: CDR1 MNHNY and CDR2 SVGAGI (reference sequence).

The chain joins TRBV4-1 to TRBJ1-1; 7 positions agree with TRBD1. V shed 1 base and J 0 bases; nucleotides not matched to a gene: 2. The germline gives CDR1 MGHRA, CDR2 YSYEKL. The CDR3 has 15 amino acids. The CDR3 is CASSQVRGLNTEAFF. DNA for the CDR3: TGCGCCAGCAGCCAAGTAAGGGGGCTGAACACTGAAGCTTTCTTT.